This T cell receptor beta chain originates from a study of blood T cells in healthy people across ages. This clonotype has a handful of counts. Antigen unknown. It was with a sample-barcoded 5' primer and a J-beta primer mix that a second PCR of roughly 6 to 11 cycles was run. The template-switch adaptor, which had 12 random nucleotides, put a tag on each cDNA molecule. Each CDR3 protein gets one entry after TCRdb re-called the 5' RACE reads with MiXCR. The sample has under 1,000,000 distinct CDR3 sequences, around half seen once. CDR3 length equals 15 residues. The ends lost 3 bases at V and 7 bases at J; junction bases unmatched: 8. Germline V gene sequence: CDR1 DFQATT, CDR2 SNEGSKA (reference sequence). The study's findings and limits: Both higher diversity and more naive CD4+ cells marked long-lived donors when set against aged donors. With donor CMV status unknown, expanded clonotype changes were possibly confounded.

Every donor contributed 8 to 10 milliliters of peripheral blood by blood draw. The receptor's source is a man at least 80 years old in good health. The specimen was blood. This chain joins TRBV20-1 and TRBJ2-1; 11 nucleotides align to TRBD2. CDR3 loop: CSASSGRAAWNEQFF. The CDR3 DNA reads as TGCAGTGCTAGTAGCGGGAGGGCGGCCTGGAATGAGCAGTTCTTC.